This T cell receptor (beta chain) was retrieved from a study of CD8 T cells in Susac syndrome. The CDR3 is 13 residues long. V was pared by 10 bases and J by 10 bases, with 9 bases of the junction left unmatched. Germline CDR1 and CDR2: SEHNR and FQNEAQ (reference sequence). RNA amounts of about 0.5 to 1 ug underwent reverse transcription with random hexamers. TCRdb redid the calling of the immunoSEQ multiplex PCR reads with MiXCR, one entry per CDR3 protein. The sample has some 57,000 distinct CDR3 sequences, roughly nine tenths seen once; the top ten hold approximately 0.21%. Sequencing of TCR beta was performed on blood CD8+ T cells and on blood CD4+ T cells. Matching for age and sex applied to the controls, who were healthy donors. TEMRA cells were FACS-enriched, while CD8+ and CD4+ T cells were negatively isolated.

The sequenced sample was CD8+ T cells from PBMCs. The origin of this receptor is a human donor in good health. V is TRBV7-9 and J is TRBJ1-6, with 8 bases fitting TRBD1. CDR3 coding DNA: TGTGCCACCTCGGGACAGGAAAGGTCACCCCTCCACTTT. It is translated as CATSGQERSPLHF.